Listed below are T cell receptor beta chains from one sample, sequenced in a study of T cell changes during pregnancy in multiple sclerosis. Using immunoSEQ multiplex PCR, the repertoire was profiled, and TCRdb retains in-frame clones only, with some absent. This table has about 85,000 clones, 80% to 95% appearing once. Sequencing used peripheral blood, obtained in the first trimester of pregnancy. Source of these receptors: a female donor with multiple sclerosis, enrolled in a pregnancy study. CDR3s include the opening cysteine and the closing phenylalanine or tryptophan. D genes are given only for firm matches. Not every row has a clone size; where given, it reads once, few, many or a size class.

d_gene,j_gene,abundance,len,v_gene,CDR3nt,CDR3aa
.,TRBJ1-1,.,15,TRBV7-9,TGTGCCAGCAGCTTAGTCCAGGGTTGGTTCACTGAAGCTTTCTTT,CASSLVQGWFTEAFF
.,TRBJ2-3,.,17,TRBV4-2,TGTGCCAGCAGCCAAGGATTGGGCCACCCTAGCACAGATACGCAGTATTTT,CASSQGLGHPSTDTQYF
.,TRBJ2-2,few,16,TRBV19,TGTGCCAGTAGTAAGACAGAAAGAACGAACACCGGGGAGCTGTTTTTT,CASSKTERTNTGELFF
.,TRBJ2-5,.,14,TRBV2,TGTGCCAGCATGGCAGTTACAAGGGGGGAGACCCAGTACTTC,CASMAVTRGETQYF
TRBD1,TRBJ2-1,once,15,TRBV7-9,TGTGCCAGCAGCTTAGGACAGGGGGGCTACAATGAGCAGTTCTTC,CASSLGQGGYNEQFF
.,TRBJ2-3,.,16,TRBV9,TGTGCCAGCAGCGTAGGGACATACTCTAGCACAGATACGCAGTATTTT,CASSVGTYSSTDTQYF
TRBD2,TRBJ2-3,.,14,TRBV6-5,TGTGCCACCACTAGCGGGGGGTCCACAGATACGCAGTATTTT,CATTSGGSTDTQYF
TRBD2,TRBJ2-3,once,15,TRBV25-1,TGTGCCAGCAGTCCCGGGGGGGCGTATTCAGATACGCAGTATTTT,CASSPGGAYSDTQYF
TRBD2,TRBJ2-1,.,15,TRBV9,TGTGCCAGCAGCGTAGCGGGGGGGGCCTTGAATGAGCAGTTCTTC,CASSVAGGALNEQFF
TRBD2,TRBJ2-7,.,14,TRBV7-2,TGTGCCAGCAGCCCGAGCGGGAGCTCCTACGAGCAGTACTTC,CASSPSGSSYEQYF
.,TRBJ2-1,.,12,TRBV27,TGTGCCAGCAGTAAACTAAAAAATGAGCAGTTCTTC,CASSKLKNEQFF
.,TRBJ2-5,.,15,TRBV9,TGTGCCAGCAGCGTAGTCGGGTCGACTCAAGAGACCCAGTACTTC,CASSVVGSTQETQYF
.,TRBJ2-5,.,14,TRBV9,TGTGCCAGCAGCGCGACAGGCTTCGCAGAGACCCAGTACTTC,CASSATGFAETQYF
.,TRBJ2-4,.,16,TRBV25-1,TGTGCCAGCAGTGAGGCGGGGACGTTAGCCAAAAACATTCAGTACTTC,CASSEAGTLAKNIQYF
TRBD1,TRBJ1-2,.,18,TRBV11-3,TGTGCCAGCAGCATAACAGGGGGCGCCGGACAAACGGGCTATGGCTACACCTTC,CASSITGGAGQTGYGYTF
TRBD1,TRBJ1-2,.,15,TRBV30,TGTGCCTGGAGATACCAGACAGGGAGAGGTTATGGCTACACCTTC,CAWRYQTGRGYGYTF
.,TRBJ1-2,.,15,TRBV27,TGTGCCAGCAGTCGAGGGCCTCTAAGGAACTATGGCTACACCTTC,CASSRGPLRNYGYTF